A selection of T cell receptor beta chains follows, all from one sample in a study of shared clonotypes between healthy human individuals. Only in-frame clones appear in the TCRdb table, and some are missing; sequencing was by immunoSEQ multiplex PCR. The sample records roughly 2.5 million clones, about 92% being singletons. The sequencing input was naive CD4+ T cells sorted from blood. Receptors originate from a man aged 18 to 35 in good health. CDR3s include the opening cysteine and the closing phenylalanine or tryptophan. A D gene is named only where the DNA matches it firmly. Where a row states a size, it is once, few, many or the class of an expanded clone; other rows omit it.

d_gene | abundance | j_gene | v_gene | CDR3aa | CDR3nt
TRBD2 | - | TRBJ2-3 | TRBV4-1 | CASSQDAGLAGSTDTQYF | TGCGCCAGCAGCCAAGACGCAGGACTAGCGGGGAGCACAGATACGCAGTATTTT
- | - | TRBJ2-3 | TRBV27 | CASSLFVRSGTDTQYF | TGTGCCAGCAGTTTATTTGTACGGTCAGGCACAGATACGCAGTATTTT
TRBD1 | - | TRBJ2-7 | TRBV11-2 | CASSSYRGWDYEQYF | TGTGCCAGCAGCTCATACAGGGGATGGGACTACGAGCAGTACTTC
- | - | TRBJ1-1 | TRBV7-3 | CASSANLRPREGAFF | TGTGCCAGCAGCGCCAACCTTCGACCCCGCGAGGGGGCTTTCTTT
- | - | TRBJ2-3 | TRBV19 | CASSIGQGGDTQYF | TGTGCCAGTAGTATTGGCCAGGGGGGAGATACGCAGTATTTT
TRBD1 | - | TRBJ1-3 | TRBV14 | CASSPGQAGNTIYF | TGTGCCAGCAGCCCTGGACAGGCTGGAAACACCATATATTTT
TRBD1 | - | TRBJ1-2 | TRBV30 | CARSGQAYGYTF | TGTGCGCGCTCGGGACAGGCCTATGGCTACACCTTC
TRBD1 | - | TRBJ2-5 | TRBV5-4 | CASSLAGQGENQETQYF | TGTGCCAGCAGCTTGGCCGGACAGGGGGAGAATCAAGAGACCCAGTACTTC
TRBD1 | - | TRBJ2-6 | TRBV19 | CASRGTGAGANVLTF | TGTGCCAGTAGGGGGACAGGGGCTGGGGCCAACGTCCTGACTTTC
TRBD1 | once | TRBJ1-3 | TRBV7-2 | CASSRTGAGNTIYF | TGTGCCAGCAGCCGTACAGGGGCCGGAAACACCATATATTTT
- | - | TRBJ1-2 | TRBV4-1 | CASSHPRDGDYGYTF | TGCGCCAGCAGCCACCCCCGGGACGGGGACTATGGCTACACCTTC
- | - | TRBJ1-6 | TRBV19 | CASSMPAGYHSPLHF | TGTGCCAGTAGTATGCCGGCGGGATACCATTCACCCCTCCACTTT
- | - | TRBJ2-7 | TRBV10-3 | CAISDGGSYEQYF | TGTGCCATCAGTGATGGGGGTAGCTACGAGCAGTACTTC
- | - | TRBJ2-6 | TRBV28 | CASRGLGGSGANVLTF | TGTGCCAGCAGAGGCCTCGGAGGCTCTGGGGCCAACGTCCTGACTTTC
- | - | TRBJ1-4 | TRBV5-1 | CASSLVGTAATNEKLFF | TGCGCCAGCAGCTTGGTTGGGACGGCCGCAACTAATGAAAAACTGTTTTTT
TRBD2 | - | TRBJ2-1 | TRBV29-1 | CSVERTSGGRDNEQFF | TGCAGCGTTGAAAGAACTAGCGGGGGGAGGGACAATGAGCAGTTCTTC
- | - | TRBJ1-1 | TRBV6-5 | CASRPGRLNTEAFF | TGTGCCAGCAGGCCGGGACGGTTGAACACTGAAGCTTTCTTT
TRBD2 | - | TRBJ2-3 | TRBV13 | CASSLSGGADTQYF | TGTGCCAGCAGCTTATCCGGGGGGGCAGATACGCAGTATTTT
- | - | TRBJ1-2 | TRBV6-5 | CATHRGAGEGYTF | TGTGCCACTCATCGGGGAGCCGGTGAGGGCTACACCTTC
- | - | TRBJ2-7 | TRBV7-9 | CASSLGRTVSYEQYF | TGTGCCAGCAGCTTAGGGCGGACTGTCTCCTACGAGCAGTACTTC
- | - | TRBJ2-7 | TRBV25-1 | CASSGVMAPYEQYF | TGTGCCAGCAGTGGCGTAATGGCCCCCTACGAGCAGTACTTC
TRBD2 | once | TRBJ2-2 | TRBV5-4 | CASSLGTSGNTGELFF | TGTGCCAGCAGCTTAGGGACTAGCGGTAACACCGGGGAGCTGTTTTTT
- | - | TRBJ2-7 | TRBV7-3 | CASSRTAGMGEQYF | TGTGCCAGCAGCCGGACGGCAGGGATGGGTGAGCAGTACTTC
TRBD2 | - | TRBJ2-1 | TRBV6-1 | CASSWTSGSGNEQFF | TGTGCCAGCAGTTGGACTAGCGGGAGTGGAAATGAGCAGTTCTTC